This paragraph reports one T cell receptor (beta chain). Its antigen is currently unknown. The CDR3 is made up of 12 amino acids. V lost 3 bases and J lost 2, with 6 bases in between. Germline values: CDR1 SGHKS, CDR2 YYEKEE (reference sequence). The entry originates in a study of T cell responses to AZD1222 COVID-19 vaccine. Produced via immunoSEQ multiplex PCR; TCRdb's table is partial and in-frame only. This table has over 130,000 clones, approximately 92% appearing once. Findings and caveats of the study: Seropositive status at baseline applied to only a handful of AZD1222 recipients. Unmutated variant regions are reportedly targeted by nearly half of spike-specific TCRs. A mostly white British donor set with more females was recruited, and clonal diversity was possibly underestimated.

The chain uses TRBV5-5 and TRBJ2-7; D not certain. This clonotype originated in an adult who received the AZD1222 COVID-19 vaccine. Sequenced here: peripheral blood, sampled 28 days after the second AZD1222 dose. This CDR3 is CASSSPTYEQYF. The DNA of the CDR3 is TGTGCCAGCAGCTCCCCTACCTACGAGCAGTACTTC.